These 6 T cell receptor beta chains share one sample of origin, sequenced in a study of neurological immune-mediated disorders. MiXCR was run by TCRdb on the 5' RACE reads, yielding one entry per CDR3 protein. This table has 35,000 to 40,000 distinct CDR3 sequences, less than 8.5% appearing once. Sample: PBMCs. The source of these receptors is a woman in her forties in good health.

Of note for this clonotype: At one of its ends the junction is not consistent with the germline gene, which may arise from a read error. The genes are TRBV4-1 and TRBJ1-1, with D unclear. The germline gives CDR1 MGHRA, CDR2 YSYEKL. The CDR3 runs to 15 residues. The CDR3 loop is CASSQIINENTEDFF. CDR3 bases: TGCGCCAGCAGCCAAATAATAAACGAGAACACCGAAGATTTCTTT.

This clonotype was counted between two and nine times. The chain is built from TRBV4-1 and TRBJ1-6, with unresolved D. CDR3 length equals 14 residues. In germline, CDR1 is MGHRA, CDR2 YSYEKL. Trimming pared 1 base from V and 5 bases from J, leaving 6 bases between. The CDR3 DNA reads TGCGCCAGCAGCCAAGTGAGGGATAATTCACCCCTCCACTTT. This translates into CASSQVRDNSPLHF.

This clonotype was detected ten times or more. Here the CDR3 reads CASRSGPNLDIQYF. The CDR3 DNA sequence: TGTGCCAGCAGGTCCGGGCCTAACCTGGACATTCAGTACTTC. The chain has TRBV6-6 and TRBJ2-4; unclear D gene. Looked up from germline, CDR1 is MNHNY and CDR2 is SVGAGI (reference sequence). V was shortened by 6 bases and J by 8 bases, with 17 bases between the two germline ends. The CDR3 runs 14 residues.

This clonotype appeared many times. An end of the junction differs from the germline gene, which may be a read error. The chain employs TRBV5-1 and TRBJ1-1; 11 bases are a match to TRBD1. Germline-derived CDR1 and CDR2 are SGHRS and YFSETQ. This CDR3 contains 14 residues. CDR3 nucleotides: TGCGCCAGCAGCTTGGCCGGGGGACAGGGGGTGGAAGGCTTT. It yields the protein CASSLAGGQGVEGF. Full variable domain (rest looked up from reference TRBV5-1 and TRBJ1-1): KAGVTQTPRYLIKTRGQQVTLSCSPISGHRSVSWYQQTPGQGLQFLFEYFSETQRNKGNFPGRFSGRQFSNSRSEMNVSTLELGDSALYLCASSLAGGQGVEGFGQGTRLTVV.

This clonotype was observed many times. The V and J genes are TRBV9 and TRBJ2-3; TRBD1 agrees at 7 bases. V shed 4 bases, J shed 5 bases, and the junction held 1 base outside the gene matches. Germline CDR1 and CDR2: SGDLS and YYNGEE. This CDR3 has 12 residues. The CDR3 sequence is CASSTGVDTQYF. The CDR3 nucleotides are TGTGCCAGCAGCACAGGGGTAGATACGCAGTATTTT.

This clonotype was seen ten or more times. The chain is built from TRBV3-1 and TRBJ2-3; D is undetermined. CDR3 length equals 11 residues. Germline CDR1 and CDR2: LGHDT and YNNKEL (reference sequence). Deletions cut 2 bases from V and 5 bases from J, with 2 bases between. Written as DNA, the CDR3 is TGTGCCAGCAGCCAAAGAGATACGCAGTATTTT. Protein: CASSQRDTQYF.